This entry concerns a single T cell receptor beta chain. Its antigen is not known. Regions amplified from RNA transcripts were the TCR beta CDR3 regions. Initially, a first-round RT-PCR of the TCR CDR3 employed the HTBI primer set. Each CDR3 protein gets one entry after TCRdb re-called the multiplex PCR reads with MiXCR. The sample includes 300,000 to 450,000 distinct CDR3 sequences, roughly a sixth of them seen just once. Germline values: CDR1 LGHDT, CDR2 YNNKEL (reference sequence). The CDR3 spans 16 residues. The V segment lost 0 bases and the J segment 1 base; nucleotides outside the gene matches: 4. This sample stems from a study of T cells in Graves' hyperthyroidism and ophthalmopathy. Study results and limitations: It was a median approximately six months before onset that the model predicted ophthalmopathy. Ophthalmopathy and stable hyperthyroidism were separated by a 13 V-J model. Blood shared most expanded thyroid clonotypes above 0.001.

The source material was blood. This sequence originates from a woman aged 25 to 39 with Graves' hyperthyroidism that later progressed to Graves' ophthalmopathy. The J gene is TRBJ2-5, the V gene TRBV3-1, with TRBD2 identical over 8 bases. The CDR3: CASSQDGGGTQETQYF. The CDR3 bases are TGTGCCAGCAGCCAAGATGGCGGGGGGACCCAAGAGACCCAGTACTTC.